The 10 T cell receptor beta chains listed next were all sequenced from one sample in a study of T cell responses to AZD1222 COVID-19 vaccine (dated by TCRdb to about 2021). The sample's time point label, decoded: baseline before first vaccination. The method was the immunoSEQ multiplex PCR assay. This is the immuneACCESS table as TCRdb keeps it, with only in-frame sequences that have V and J called. A part of the clones is gone; compared with another copy, unresolved V genes explain less than half, and the rest is unexplained. The sample yields 110,000 to 150,000 clones; more than 90% were counted once. The ten largest account for over 1.5% of the sample. Sample: peripheral blood, taken on day 0 of AZD1222 vaccination. The source of these receptors is an adult in good health.

As to this clone: Other DNA sequences in the same sample also yield this CDR3. The CDR3 here is CASSWGSGNTIYF. The CDR3 DNA reads as TGTGCCAGCAGTTGGGGGTCCGGAAACACCATATATTTT. The rearrangement links TRBV12-3 or TRBV12-4 to TRBJ1-3, with D tentatively TRBD1 (5 bases). CDR3 length: 13 amino acids. Between the trimmed V and J ends, which lost 4 bases and 4 bases, there was a span of 8 bases.

The rearrangement uses TRBV7-2 and TRBJ1-1; no clear D. V was trimmed by 3 bases and J by 1 base, leaving 12 bases between them. This CDR3 spans 15 amino acids. Germline V lookup: CDR1 SGHTA, CDR2 FQGNSA. CDR3: CASSFSGIPNTEAFF. CDR3 nucleotides: TGTGCCAGCAGCTTCTCCGGGATCCCGAACACTGAAGCTTTCTTT.

The rearrangement links TRBV29-1 to TRBJ2-1; D may match TRBD1 or TRBD2 (5 bases each). This CDR3 has 13 amino acids. V was trimmed by 6 bases and J by 7 bases, leaving 16 bases between them. Germline CDR1 SQVTM, CDR2 ANQGSEA. The CDR3 DNA is TGCAGCGTACGTCGGGGCGTCCTAAATGAGCAGTTCTTC. This encodes CSVRRGVLNEQFF.

The V call is TRBV6-5, the J call TRBJ1-5, with D possibly TRBD1 on 5 matching bases. Per the germline V gene, CDR1 is MNHEY and CDR2 is SVGAGI. The V gene lost 4 bases and the J gene lost 0 bases, with 10 bases spanning the gap. The CDR3 has 15 residues. Here the CDR3 reads CASSFRAVSNQPQHF. CDR3 coding DNA: TGTGCCAGCAGTTTCAGGGCAGTTAGCAATCAGCCCCAGCATTTT.

DNA for the CDR3: TGTGCCAGCAGCCCGGGGACACTCTACGAGCAGTACTTC. It is translated as CASSPGTLYEQYF. The V call is TRBV4-2, the J call TRBJ2-7; the D gene is possibly TRBD1 (6 bases). From germline, CDR1 is LGHNA and CDR2 YNFKEQ. The V and J ends lost 4 bases and 3 bases respectively, with 10 bases between them. This CDR3 has 13 amino acids.

This chain uses TRBV5-5 with TRBJ1-2, with D perhaps matching TRBD1 (6 bases). This CDR3 has 16 amino acids. Germline CDR1 and CDR2: SGHKS and YYEKEE (reference sequence). Trimming cost V 0 bases and J 3 bases, with 15 bases left between them. Here the CDR3 reads CASSLGGQGADYGYTF. The CDR3, as DNA: TGTGCCAGCAGCTTGGGGGGACAAGGGGCGGACTATGGCTACACCTTC.

The chain is built from TRBV4-1 and TRBJ2-7; the D is unclear. V was pared by 0 bases and J by 2 bases, with 11 bases between. Germline V gene sequence: CDR1 MGHRA, CDR2 YSYEKL. The CDR3 extends over 15 amino acids. The DNA for the CDR3 is TGCGCCAGCAGCCAAGAATCTCAGACTGCCTACGAGCAGTACTTC. Residues: CASSQESQTAYEQYF.

The chain is built from TRBV13 and TRBJ1-6, with D perhaps TRBD1 (5 bases). V lost 2 bases, J lost 7 bases, and 12 bases lay in between. Germline V gene data show CDR1 as PRHDT and CDR2 as FYEKMQ (reference sequence). The CDR3 is made up of 15 amino acids. The CDR3 protein is CASSLYGTRNSPLHF. The CDR3 bases are TGTGCCAGCAGCTTATACGGGACTAGGAATTCACCCCTCCACTTT. The whole variable domain, filled in from reference TRBV13 and TRBJ1-6, reads AAGVIQSPRHLIKEKRETATLKCYPIPRHDTVYWYQQGPGQDPQFLISFYEKMQSDKGSIPDRFSAQQFSDYHSELNMSSLELGDSALYFCASSLYGTRNSPLHFGNGTRLTVT.

The V and J genes are TRBV6-2 or TRBV6-3 and TRBJ2-1; D perhaps matches TRBD2 (5 bases). V lost 2 bases to trimming and J lost 0 bases, with 5 bases between them. Germline V CDR1 and CDR2: MNHEY, SVGEGT. The CDR3 consists of 14 residues. CDR3 sequence: CASSYGSSYNEQFF. The CDR3 DNA is TGTGCCAGCAGTTACGGGAGCTCCTACAATGAGCAGTTCTTC.

The chain carries TRBV19 and TRBJ1-6; no definite D call. The CDR3 consists of 15 residues. V was trimmed by 5 bases and J by 8 bases, leaving 16 bases between them. Germline values: CDR1 LNHDA, CDR2 SQIVND (reference sequence). The CDR3 sequence is CASSSYREVDSPLHF. The CDR3 coding sequence is TGTGCCAGTAGTTCCTATAGGGAAGTTGATTCACCCCTCCACTTT. Together with reference TRBV19 and TRBJ1-6, the CDR3 gives the full variable domain: DGGITQSPKYLFRKEGQNVTLSCEQNLNHDAMYWYRQDPGQGLRLIYYSQIVNDFQKGDIAEGYSVSREKKESFPLTVTSAQKNPTAFYLCASSSYREVDSPLHFGNGTRLTVT.